Listed here are 9 T cell receptor beta chains from one sample, sequenced in a study of T cells after yellow fever vaccination. MiXCR was run by TCRdb on the 5' RACE reads, yielding one entry per CDR3 protein. Among more than 75,000 distinct CDR3 sequences listed, roughly 8.2% were seen once. The starting material was CD8+ T cells not binding an NS4B(214-222) dextramer, sorted from PBMCs, obtained roughly 15 days after the first yellow fever vaccination. Receptors were obtained from a man aged 18 to 35 who received the YFV17D yellow fever vaccine.

On this clonotype itself: The conserved phenylalanine or tryptophan is not found at the CDR3 terminus, so this likely reflects a read error. The chain uses TRBV25-1 and TRBJ2-5; perhaps TRBD1 as D (5 bases). V gave up 5 bases and J gave up 3 bases, with 16 bases separating them. Germline V gene sequence: CDR1 MGHDK, CDR2 SYGVNS. This CDR3 contains 15 residues. The CDR3: CASSKWGQGEETQYL. CDR3 bases: TGTGCCAGCAGTAAATGGGGTCAGGGTGAAGAGACCCAGTACCTC.

This clonotype was seen a few times. V and J are TRBV4-1 and TRBJ2-5; 8 nucleotides align to TRBD1. CDR3 length equals 14 residues. The germline CDR1 and CDR2 sequences are MGHRA and YSYEKL. The ends lost 5 bases at V and 10 bases at J; junction bases unmatched: 12. The DNA of the CDR3 is TGCGCCAGCAGCGATCGACAGGGGATGAATAACCAGTACTTC. This encodes CASSDRQGMNNQYF.

This clonotype was observed a handful of times. This rearrangement joins TRBV5-1 to TRBJ1-2; 8 bases agree with TRBD1. Losses at the gene ends were 3 bases for V and 12 bases for J; bases not matched to a gene: 13. Germline CDR1 is SGHRS and CDR2 is YFSETQ. There are 14 residues in the CDR3. CDR3 loop: CASSSGTGSMWHTF. CDR3 nucleotides: TGCGCCAGCAGCTCCGGGACAGGATCTATGTGGCACACCTTC.

The sample holds many counts of this clonotype. The chain uses TRBV4-2 and TRBJ1-2; D is uncertain. Per germline, CDR1 LGHNA and CDR2 YNFKEQ. With 0 bases removed from V and 8 bases from J, the gap between germline ends came to 13 bases. This CDR3 is 14 amino acids long. The CDR3 spells CASSQEVWRGGYTF. DNA for the CDR3: TGTGCCAGCAGCCAAGAAGTTTGGCGCGGAGGCTACACCTTC.

This clonotype showed up just a few times. V is TRBV5-1 and J is TRBJ2-1; D uncertain. Germline-derived CDR1 and CDR2 are SGHRS and YFSETQ. V shed 0 bases and J shed 0 bases, with 7 bases lying between them. The CDR3 sequence is 15 residues long. CDR3: CASSLGSSSYNEQFF. The CDR3 nucleotides read TGCGCCAGCAGCTTGGGTTCGAGCTCCTACAATGAGCAGTTCTTC.

This clonotype appeared a few times. The genes are TRBV24-1 and TRBJ2-1, with 13 nucleotides matching TRBD2. Per germline, CDR1 KGHDR and CDR2 SFDVKD. This CDR3 has 16 residues. The J segment lost 6 bases and the V segment lost 4 bases, leaving 5 bases of the junction unmatched. CDR3 loop: CATSEPGLAGTNEQFF. Written as DNA, the CDR3 is TGTGCCACCAGTGAACCGGGACTAGCGGGGACCAATGAGCAGTTCTTC.

A few counts support this clonotype. This chain uses TRBV29-1 with TRBJ2-3; the match to TRBD2 covers 13 bases. Germline CDR1 reads SQVTM; CDR2 reads ANQGSEA. The CDR3 is 15 residues long. Trimming removed 3 bases from V and 2 bases from J; junction bases left unmatched: 2. The CDR3 loop reads CSVEGTSGVTDTQYF. CDR3 bases: TGCAGCGTTGAGGGGACTAGCGGGGTCACAGATACGCAGTATTTT.

The chain is built from TRBV12-3 or TRBV12-4 and TRBJ2-3; a possible D gene is TRBD1 (6 bases). V lost 4 bases to trimming and J lost 1 base, with 18 bases between them. The CDR3 is 17 residues long. CDR3 nucleotide sequence: TGTGCCAGCAGTTGCGGAGAGATGGGACACTGCACAGATACGCAGTATTTT. This gives the protein CASSCGEMGHCTDTQYF.

V and J are TRBV19 and TRBJ2-7; TRBD1 matches at 7 bases. V trimming: 5 bases; J trimming: 2 bases; junction bases outside the gene matches: 3. The CDR3 runs to 13 residues. Per germline, CDR1 LNHDA and CDR2 SQIVND (reference sequence). Here the CDR3 reads CASSATGAYEQYF. CDR3 nucleotides: TGTGCCAGTAGTGCCACAGGGGCCTACGAGCAGTACTTC.